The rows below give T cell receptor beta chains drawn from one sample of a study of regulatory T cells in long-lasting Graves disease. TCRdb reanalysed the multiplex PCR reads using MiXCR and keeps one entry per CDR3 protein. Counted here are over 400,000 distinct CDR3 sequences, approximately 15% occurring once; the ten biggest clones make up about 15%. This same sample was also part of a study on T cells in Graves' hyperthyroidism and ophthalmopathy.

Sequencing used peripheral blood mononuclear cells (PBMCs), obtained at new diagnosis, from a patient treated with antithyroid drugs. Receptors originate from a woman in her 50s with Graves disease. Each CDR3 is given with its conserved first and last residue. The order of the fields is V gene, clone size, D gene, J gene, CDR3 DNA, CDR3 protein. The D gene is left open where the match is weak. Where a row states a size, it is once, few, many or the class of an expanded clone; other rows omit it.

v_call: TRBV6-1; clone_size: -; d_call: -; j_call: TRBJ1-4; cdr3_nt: TGTGCCAGCAGTCCCCATGGACAAGAATGGCGGGAAAAACTGTTTTTT; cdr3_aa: CASSPHGQEWREKLFF
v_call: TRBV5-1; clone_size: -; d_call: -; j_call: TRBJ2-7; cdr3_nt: TGCGCCAGCAGGGGGAGCCAGTCCTACGAGCAGTACTTC; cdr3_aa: CASRGSQSYEQYF
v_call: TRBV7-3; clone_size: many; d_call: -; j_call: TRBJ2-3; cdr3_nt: TGTGCCAGCAGCTTATCCAGCGGATACACAGATACGCAGTATTTT; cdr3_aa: CASSLSSGYTDTQYF
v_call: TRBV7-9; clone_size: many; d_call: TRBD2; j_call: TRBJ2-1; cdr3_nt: TGTGCCAGCAGCACCTTTAGCGCTAGCGGCCAACTCGACAATGAGCAGTTCTTC; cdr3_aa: CASSTFSASGQLDNEQFF
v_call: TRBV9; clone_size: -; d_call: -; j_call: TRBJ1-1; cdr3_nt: TGTGCCAGCAGCGCCCCGGACAAACAAGCTTTCTTT; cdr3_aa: CASSAPDKQAFF
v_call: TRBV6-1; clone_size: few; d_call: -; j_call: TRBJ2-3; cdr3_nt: TGTGCCACCCAAGCCGATACGCAGTATTTT; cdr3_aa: CATQADTQYF
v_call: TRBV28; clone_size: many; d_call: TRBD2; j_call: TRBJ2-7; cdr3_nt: TGTGCCAGCAGCCCATCAGGCGGGAGCTCCTACGAGCAGTACTTC; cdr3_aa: CASSPSGGSSYEQYF
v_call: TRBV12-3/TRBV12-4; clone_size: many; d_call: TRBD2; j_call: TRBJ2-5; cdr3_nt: TGTGCCAGCACCGCAGCGGGGTTCCAAGAGACCCAGTACTTC; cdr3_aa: CASTAAGFQETQYF
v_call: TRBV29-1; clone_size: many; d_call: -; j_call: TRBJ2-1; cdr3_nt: TGCAGCGTTGAGTGGGCCTACAATGAGCAGTTCTTC; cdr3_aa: CSVEWAYNEQFF
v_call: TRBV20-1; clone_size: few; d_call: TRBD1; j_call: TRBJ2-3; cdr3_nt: TGCAGTGGGGGTCGGGACAGGGGGCAATATACGCAGTATTTT; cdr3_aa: CSGGRDRGQYTQYF
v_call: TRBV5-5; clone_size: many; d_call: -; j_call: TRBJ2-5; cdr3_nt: TGTGCCAGCAGCTTGCGGGGGGCCGGAGAGACCCAGTACTTC; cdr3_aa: CASSLRGAGETQYF
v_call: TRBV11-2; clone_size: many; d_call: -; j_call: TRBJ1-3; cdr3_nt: TGTGCCAGCAGCTTAGCGACAGGCGACTCTGGAAACACCATATATTTT; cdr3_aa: CASSLATGDSGNTIYF
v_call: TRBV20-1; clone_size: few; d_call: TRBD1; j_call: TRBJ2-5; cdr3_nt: TGCAGTGCTATAGTCGCCGGGACAGGGGAGACCCAGTACTTC; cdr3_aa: CSAIVAGTGETQYF
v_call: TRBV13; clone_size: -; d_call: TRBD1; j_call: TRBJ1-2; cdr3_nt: TGTGCCAGCAGTGCCCGGGACAGGGGAAGCGGCTACACCTTC; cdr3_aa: CASSARDRGSGYTF
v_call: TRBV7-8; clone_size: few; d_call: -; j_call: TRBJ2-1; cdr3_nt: TGTGCCACCGCAGCAGCCCTCTACAATGAGCAGTTCTTC; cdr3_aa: CATAAALYNEQFF
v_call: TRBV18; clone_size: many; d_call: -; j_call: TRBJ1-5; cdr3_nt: TGTGCCAGCTCACCAGGGGCTGGGGATCAGCCCCAGCATTTT; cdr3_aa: CASSPGAGDQPQHF